Presented here are 20 T cell receptor beta chains from one specimen sequenced in a study of blood T cell repertoires in COVID-19. The assay was immunoSEQ multiplex PCR, and TCRdb's table has in-frame clones only and misses some. In the table there are approximately 350,000 clones, about 90% of which are singletons. The sample comprised peripheral blood. These receptors all come from a woman aged 18-35 years who had recovered from COVID-19.

J is TRBJ2-7 and V is TRBV6-1; 8 bases fit TRBD2. Germline assignment: CDR1 MNHNS and CDR2 SASEGT. The CDR3 totals 13 residues. V gave up 3 bases and J gave up 2 bases; unmatched junction bases: 0. DNA of the CDR3: TGTGCCAGCAGTGAGGGACTAGCCTACGAGCAGTACGTC. Protein product: CASSEGLAYEQYV.

The V and J genes are TRBV7-2 and TRBJ2-1, with 8 bases that match TRBD2. The germline V gene encodes CDR1 SGHTA and CDR2 FQGNSA. V gave up 5 bases and J gave up 3 bases; unmatched junction bases: 12. The CDR3 totals 17 residues. CDR3 bases: TGTGCCAGCAGCCAAGGCAACGGGAGGGCCGTCTACAATGAGCAGTTCTTC. It codes for CASSQGNGRAVYNEQFF.

The sample holds a few counts of this clone. The rearrangement joins TRBV10-3 to TRBJ1-4, with 10 bases fitting TRBD1. This CDR3 is built from 13 residues. CDR1 is ENHRY and CDR2 is SYGVKD in the germline V gene. V was clipped by 10 bases and J by 4 bases; unmatched bases: 3. The CDR3: CASGQGDNEKLFF. DNA of the CDR3: TGTGCCAGCGGACAGGGGGATAATGAAAAACTGTTTTTT.

This rearrangement joins TRBV2 to TRBJ1-1; 7 nucleotides line up with TRBD1. The CDR3 is 16 residues long. V lost 10 bases and J lost 5; bases outside the gene matches: 19. Germline values: CDR1 SNHLY, CDR2 FYNNEI. The DNA for the CDR3 is TGTGCCACCGAAACAAAATACAGGGGAATAGGGACTGAAGCTTTCTTT. Encoded protein: CATETKYRGIGTEAFF.

The chain has TRBV4-1 and TRBJ2-1; 9 bases align to TRBD2. The CDR3 totals 15 residues. The germline V gene has CDR1 MGHRA and CDR2 YSYEKL. The V segment lost 4 bases and the J segment 3 bases; nucleotides outside the gene matches: 4. In DNA, the CDR3 is TGCGCCAGCAGCCCGCGTAGCGGGAGCTACAATGAGCAGTTCTTC. It is translated as CASSPRSGSYNEQFF.

This clone was recorded once. V and J are TRBV3-1 (or the pseudogene TRBV3-2) and TRBJ2-3, with no clear D. Trimming stripped 2 bases from V and 0 bases from J, with 6 bases between. This CDR3 contains 14 residues. Germline CDR1 is LGHDT and CDR2 is YNNKEL (reference sequence). The CDR3 region is CASSQFSSTDTQYF. CDR3 in DNA: TGTGCCAGCAGCCAATTCTCGAGCACAGATACGCAGTATTTT.

This sequence joins TRBV24-1 and TRBJ2-1; 11 positions agree with TRBD2. The length of the CDR3 is 17 residues. CDR1 is KGHDR, CDR2 SFDVKD, per germline. The ends lost 4 bases at V and 2 bases at J; junction bases unmatched: 6. The chain's CDR3 is CATSDWIAGGTYNEQFF. CDR3 nucleotide sequence: TGTGCCACCAGTGACTGGATAGCGGGAGGGACCTACAATGAGCAGTTCTTC.

This clone showed up just once. This rearrangement joins TRBV5-1 to TRBJ1-4; TRBD1 matches 9 bases. CDR3 length: 16 residues. Germline V lookup: CDR1 SGHRS, CDR2 YFSETQ. V trimming: 1 base; J trimming: 8 bases; junction bases outside the gene matches: 9. CDR3 region: CASSLLEGQGGEKLFF. The CDR3 nucleotides read TGCGCCAGCAGCTTGTTAGAGGGACAGGGAGGAGAAAAACTGTTTTTT.

V is TRBV2 and J is TRBJ2-3, with TRBD2 as a possible D gene (6 bases). The CDR3 runs to 17 residues. With 3 bases removed from V and 2 bases from J, the gap between germline ends came to 18 bases. In germline, CDR1 is SNHLY, CDR2 FYNNEI. The CDR3 loop reads CASSDMYPSETTDTQYF. DNA for the CDR3: TGTGCCAGCAGTGATATGTACCCTAGCGAGACCACAGATACGCAGTATTTT.

The rearrangement links TRBV12-3 or TRBV12-4 to TRBJ1-2; 10 nucleotides agree with TRBD1. The CDR3 is 12 amino acids. Germline trimming cut 5 bases from V and 11 bases from J; bases unmatched to any gene: 5. This chain's CDR3 is CASSIRTGGYTF. As DNA, the CDR3 is TGTGCCAGCAGTATTCGGACAGGGGGTTACACCTTC.

J is TRBJ2-7 and V is TRBV5-1; D is undetermined. V lost 2 bases to trimming and J lost 7 bases, with 16 bases between them. Per germline, CDR1 SGHRS and CDR2 YFSETQ. The CDR3 loop spans 14 amino acids. The CDR3 bases are TGCGCCAGCAGCTTTGCCCAGGAACCTACAGAGCAGTACGTC. Its translation: CASSFAQEPTEQYV.

This clone was observed a single time. The chain has TRBV18 and TRBJ1-2; TRBD1 might be the D (6 bases). V lost 3 bases, J lost 5 bases, and 22 bases lay in between. The CDR3 has 17 residues. The germline CDR1 and CDR2 sequences are KGHSH and LQKENI. The CDR3 DNA reads TGTGCCAGCTCACCGGACCCTACAGGGTTTAGTCGTTATGGCTACACCTTC. As protein: CASSPDPTGFSRYGYTF.

As concerns this clone: Within the sample, other DNA sequences also encode this same CDR3. The chain combines TRBV19 with TRBJ1-1, with D maybe TRBD1 (5 bases). The length of the CDR3 is 13 residues. Trimming stripped 2 bases from V and 4 bases from J, with 8 bases between. Looked up from germline, CDR1 is LNHDA and CDR2 is SQIVND (reference sequence). The chain's CDR3 is CASSIRGGTEAFF. The DNA of the CDR3 is TGTGCCAGTAGTATACGGGGGGGCACTGAAGCTTTCTTT.

The V call is TRBV29-1, the J call TRBJ2-1; 11 bases agree with TRBD2. Germline V gene data show CDR1 as SQVTM and CDR2 as ANQGSEA. The CDR3 totals 12 residues. As DNA, the CDR3 is TGCAGTGGAGCCGGGACTAGCGGTGAGCAGTTCTTC. This sequence encodes CSGAGTSGEQFF.

The CDR3 nucleotides are TGTGCCAGCAGAAGACAGGGCAGGGAGCAGTTCTTC. The encoded protein is CASRRQGREQFF. This chain joins TRBV11-3 and TRBJ2-1, with 7 bases fitting TRBD1. Per the germline V gene, CDR1 is SGHNT and CDR2 is YENEEA. Trimming at V came to 6 bases and at J to 10 bases, leaving 6 bases not matched to a gene. The CDR3 loop spans 12 amino acids. The whole variable domain, remainder taken from reference TRBV11-3 and TRBJ2-1, is EAGVVQSPRYKIIEKKQPVAFWCNPISGHNTLYWYLQNLGQGPELLIRYENEEAVDDSQLPKDRFSAERLKGVDSTLKIQPAELGDSAVYLCASRRQGREQFFGPGTRLTVL.

The J gene is TRBJ2-3, the V gene TRBV24-1; tentatively, D is TRBD1 (6 bases). Germline loops: CDR1 KGHDR, CDR2 SFDVKD. The CDR3 extends over 14 amino acids. Trimming removed 7 bases from V and 5 bases from J, with 15 bases in between. The CDR3 DNA sequence: TGTGCCACCAGCGACCGGGCAGGGGTAGATACGCAGTATTTT. Amino acids: CATSDRAGVDTQYF.

The chain uses TRBV5-1 and TRBJ1-2; D is ambiguous. V gave up 0 bases and J gave up 8 bases, with 11 bases separating them. Germline-derived CDR1 and CDR2 are SGHRS and YFSETQ. The CDR3 has 13 amino acids. The CDR3 coding sequence is TGCGCCAGCAGCTTGGGCCTCCCGGGGGGCTACACCTTC. It specifies CASSLGLPGGYTF.

This sequence joins TRBV6-5 and TRBJ1-2, with D hard to call. V was clipped by 6 bases and J by 1 base, with 12 bases between them. This CDR3 comprises 14 residues. CDR1 is MNHEY, CDR2 SVGAGI, per germline. CDR3 region: CASSRVRGNYGYTF. The DNA for the CDR3 is TGTGCCAGCAGCCGCGTCCGGGGTAACTATGGCTACACCTTC.

The chain recombines TRBV5-6 with TRBJ1-2, with 7 bases fitting TRBD1. V was pared by 0 bases and J by 3 bases, with 2 bases of the junction left unmatched. Per the germline V gene, CDR1 is SGHDT and CDR2 is YYEEEE. The CDR3 spans 14 residues. CDR3 loop: CASSLVDRDYGYTF. As DNA, the CDR3 is TGTGCCAGCAGCTTGGTAGACAGGGACTATGGCTACACCTTC.

The genes are TRBV19 and TRBJ1-6; D is unclear. The CDR3 consists of 15 residues. Trimming took off 1 base at V and 0 bases at J, with 4 bases between the two ends. Germline assignment: CDR1 LNHDA and CDR2 SQIVND (reference sequence). This CDR3 reads CASSIASSYNSPLHF. The CDR3 DNA reads as TGTGCCAGTAGTATAGCCAGCTCCTATAATTCACCCCTCCACTTT.